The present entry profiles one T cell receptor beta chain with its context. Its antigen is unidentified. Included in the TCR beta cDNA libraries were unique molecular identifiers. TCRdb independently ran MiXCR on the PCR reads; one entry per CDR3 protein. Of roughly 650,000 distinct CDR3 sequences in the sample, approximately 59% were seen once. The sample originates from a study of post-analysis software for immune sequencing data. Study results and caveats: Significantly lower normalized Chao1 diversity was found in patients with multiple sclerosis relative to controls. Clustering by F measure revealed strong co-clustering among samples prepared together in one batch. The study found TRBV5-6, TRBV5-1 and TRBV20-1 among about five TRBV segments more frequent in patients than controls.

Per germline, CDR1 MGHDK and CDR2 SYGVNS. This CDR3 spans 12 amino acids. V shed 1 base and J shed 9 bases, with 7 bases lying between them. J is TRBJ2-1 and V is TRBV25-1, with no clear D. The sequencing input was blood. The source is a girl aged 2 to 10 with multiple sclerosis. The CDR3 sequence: CASSESGAEQFF. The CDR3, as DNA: TGTGCCAGCAGTGAATCCGGAGCTGAGCAGTTCTTC.